The 21 T cell receptor beta chains below come from one sample, sequenced in a study of shared clonotypes between healthy human individuals. TCRdb keeps only in-frame clones here, not all; method: immunoSEQ multiplex PCR. Of 2 million to 2.5 million clones in the sample, 90% to 95% were seen once. Sequencing input: naive CD4+ T cells from PBMCs. As for subset: CD45RA+ positively selected. The receptors here all came from a man younger than 35 in good health. Some clones in this sample may be carry-over from other donors' samples.

The rearrangement joins TRBV5-1 to TRBJ1-1; the D is unclear. The germline gives CDR1 SGHRS, CDR2 YFSETQ. The germline V and J ends were trimmed by 1 base and 11 bases, with 21 bases remaining between them. This CDR3 is built from 15 residues. This CDR3 reads CASSLLSRRAYPAFF. As DNA, the CDR3 is TGCGCCAGCAGCTTGTTATCCAGGCGTGCCTACCCGGCTTTCTTT.

In regard to this clone: This same CDR3 is encoded by further DNA sequences in the sample. This chain connects TRBV9 to TRBJ2-2; D call uncertain. The germline V gene encodes CDR1 SGDLS and CDR2 YYNGEE. This CDR3 region has 12 residues. V was pared by 0 bases and J by 8 bases, with 5 bases between. Written as DNA, the CDR3 is TGTGCCAGCAGCGTAGTCTCGGGGGAGCTGTTTTTT. Translation: CASSVVSGELFF.

The gene calls are TRBV2 and TRBJ2-1; maybe TRBD1 (6 bases). The V and J ends lost 7 bases and 0 bases respectively, with 13 bases between them. This CDR3 comprises 15 residues. Germline V gene lookup returns CDR1 SNHLY and CDR2 FYNNEI. CDR3 bases: TGTGCCAGCACCGAGAGGGGGAGCTCCTACAATGAGCAGTTCTTC. This translates into CASTERGSSYNEQFF.

Note on this clone: Germline is not matched at one junction end, which may reflect a read error. This chain joins TRBV2 and TRBJ2-2; TRBD1 agrees at 9 bases. The CDR3 runs 14 residues. Germline V gene data show CDR1 as SNHLY and CDR2 as FYNNEI. As DNA, the CDR3 is TGTGCCAGCTGTGACAGGGGGTGGGGCGGGGAGCTGTTTTTT. The encoded protein is CASCDRGWGGELFF.

The rearrangement joins TRBV6-5 to TRBJ2-5; D perhaps matches TRBD1 (6 bases). Germline loops: CDR1 MNHEY, CDR2 SVGAGI. This CDR3 has 12 residues. V was trimmed by 5 bases and J by 4 bases, leaving 8 bases between them. The CDR3 reads CASSHRAETQYF. The CDR3 nucleotides read TGTGCCAGCAGTCACAGGGCAGAGACCCAGTACTTC.

In the case of this clone: A junction boundary mismatches the germline segment, possibly from a read error. The chain employs TRBV7-9 and TRBJ2-7; the match to TRBD1 covers 10 bases. This CDR3 region has 14 residues. Per germline, CDR1 SEHNR and CDR2 FQNEAQ (reference sequence). The CDR3 bases are TGTGCCAGCAGCATAACCGGGACAGGGGCCGAGCAGCACTTC. Encoded protein: CASSITGTGAEQHF.

In regard to this clone: Other DNA variants within this sample encode the same CDR3. The chain has TRBV27 and TRBJ2-7; no clear D gene. Germline values: CDR1 MNHEY, CDR2 SMNVEV (reference sequence). The CDR3 has 14 amino acids. Between the trimmed V and J ends, which lost 6 bases and 3 bases, there was a span of 15 bases. The CDR3 is CASSSSGSSYEQYF. The CDR3 DNA is TGTGCCAGCAGCTCTTCCGGGTCTAGCTACGAGCAGTACTTC.

This chain joins TRBV14 and TRBJ1-3; D gene unclear. This CDR3 has 10 amino acids. V dropped 2 bases and J dropped 13 bases, with 6 bases sitting between them. Germline loops: CDR1 SGHDN, CDR2 FVKESK. The CDR3 loop is CASSQYRIYF. The CDR3 DNA reads TGTGCCAGCAGCCAATATAGGATATATTTT.

This clone was seen just once. The chain uses TRBV18 and TRBJ1-2; the D gene is possibly TRBD1 (5 bases). Per the germline V gene, CDR1 is KGHSH and CDR2 is LQKENI. With 1 base removed from V and 4 bases from J, the gap between germline ends came to 19 bases. The CDR3 is 17 residues long. For the CDR3, the DNA is TGTGCCAGCTCACCACGGGGCGCGCAAGGGGCAGTCTATGGCTACACCTTC. The encoded protein is CASSPRGAQGAVYGYTF.

The table lists this clone with a few counts. The CDR3 DNA reads as TGTGCCAGCAGCCGTTCGCCCGGGGAGCTGTTTTTT. Its translation: CASSRSPGELFF. V and J are TRBV7-9 and TRBJ2-2; D is unclear. Per germline, CDR1 SEHNR and CDR2 FQNEAQ (reference sequence). Trimming stripped 5 bases from V and 6 bases from J, with 7 bases between. The CDR3 is 12 residues long.

In regard to this clone: The sample carries other DNA sequences with the same CDR3. The chain combines TRBV5-1 with TRBJ2-3; 10 positions match TRBD2. V gave up 3 bases and J gave up 3 bases; unmatched junction bases: 4. CDR3 length: 15 amino acids. Germline CDR1 and CDR2: SGHRS and YFSETQ. The CDR3 sequence: CASSSSGSGTDTQYF. The CDR3 DNA follows: TGCGCCAGCAGCTCTAGCGGGAGTGGAACAGATACGCAGTATTTT.

The rearrangement joins TRBV6-5 to TRBJ1-1, with D maybe TRBD1 (5 bases). Trimming removed 7 bases at V and 6 bases at J, with 18 bases between. Per the germline V gene, CDR1 is MNHEY and CDR2 is SVGAGI. This CDR3 is 14 amino acids long. The CDR3 protein is CASKGTPEWAEAFF. The CDR3 DNA reads as TGTGCCAGCAAGGGGACCCCCGAGTGGGCTGAAGCTTTCTTT.

The chain joins TRBV30 to TRBJ2-7; 8 nucleotides agree with TRBD2. This CDR3 has 14 amino acids. The trim removed 0 bases at V and 6 bases at J, leaving 7 bases unmatched. Per the germline V gene, CDR1 is GTSNPN and CDR2 is SVGIG (reference sequence). As DNA, the CDR3 is TGTGCCTGGAGTGTATCGGGAGGGGGGAGCGAGCAGTACTTC. Amino acid sequence: CAWSVSGGGSEQYF.

The J gene is TRBJ2-2, the V gene TRBV11-3, with a possible D match to TRBD2 (5 bases). V lost 1 base, J lost 1 base, and 7 bases lay in between. The CDR3 covers 15 residues. In germline, CDR1 is SGHNT, CDR2 YENEEA. The CDR3 DNA follows: TGTGCCAGCAGCTTAGGAGGGCGGAACACCGGGGAGCTGTTTTTT. Its translation: CASSLGGRNTGELFF.

The J gene is TRBJ1-3, the V gene TRBV11-2; TRBD1 matches 9 bases. CDR3 length equals 14 residues. J was trimmed by 4 bases and V by 6 bases; bases with no gene match: 4. Looked up from germline, CDR1 is SGHAT and CDR2 is FQNNGV. CDR3 protein: CASSHRGRGNTIYF. CDR3 nucleotide sequence: TGTGCCAGCAGTCACAGGGGGCGAGGAAACACCATATATTTT.

The chain combines TRBV29-1 with TRBJ1-4, with 7 bases aligning to TRBD1. V dropped 6 bases and J dropped 3; count of bases not matched to a gene: 4. CDR3 size: 13 residues. The germline CDR1 and CDR2 sequences are SQVTM and ANQGSEA. This CDR3 reads CSVVTGSNEKLFF. The DNA for the CDR3 is TGCAGCGTAGTGACAGGGTCTAATGAAAAACTGTTTTTT.

This rearrangement joins TRBV7-2 to TRBJ2-7, with a weak D call TRBD2 (6 bases). The CDR3 has 13 residues. Trimming shortened V by 3 bases and J by 4 bases, and 10 bases separated the two germline ends. Germline CDR1 is SGHTA and CDR2 is FQGNSA. The CDR3 sequence: CASSLGGYYEQYF. Written as DNA, the CDR3 is TGTGCCAGCAGCTTGGGAGGATATTACGAGCAGTACTTC.

This chain connects TRBV2 to TRBJ1-1; D is perhaps TRBD1 (6 bases). CDR1 is SNHLY, CDR2 FYNNEI, per germline. Trimming stripped 5 bases from V and 2 bases from J, with 12 bases between. The CDR3 is 14 residues long. The CDR3 region has the DNA TGTGCCAGCAGTTCCGACAGGATCAACACTGAAGCTTTCTTT. Translating gives CASSSDRINTEAFF.

The chain recombines TRBV5-1 with TRBJ2-7; tentatively, D is TRBD1 or TRBD2 (5 bases each). Germline V CDR1 and CDR2: SGHRS, YFSETQ. The V end was cut by 4 bases, the J end by 3 bases, with 17 bases between. The CDR3 has 15 residues. The CDR3 DNA follows: TGCGCCAGCAGCCTATCGGGACCCTCAAACTACGAGCAGTACTTC. It translates to CASSLSGPSNYEQYF.

Worth noting for this clone: Other DNA sequences of this sample code for an identical CDR3. V and J are TRBV7-3 and TRBJ1-1; D might be TRBD1 (6 bases). Trimming removed 1 base from V and 5 bases from J, with 8 bases in between. The CDR3 spans 13 residues. CDR1 and CDR2 (germline): SGHTA, FQGTGA. CDR3 in DNA: TGTGCCAGCAGCTTAAATAGGGGGACTGAAGCTTTCTTT. Its translation is CASSLNRGTEAFF. The entire variable domain, with the rest obtained from reference TRBV7-3 and TRBJ1-1, is as follows: GAGVSQTPSNKVTEKGKYVELRCDPISGHTALYWYRQSLGQGPEFLIYFQGTGAADDSGLPNDRFFAVRPEGSVSTLKIQRTERGDSAVYLCASSLNRGTEAFFGQGTRLTVV.

The chain employs TRBV9 and TRBJ2-3, with D perhaps matching TRBD1 (6 bases). Germline-derived CDR1 and CDR2 are SGDLS and YYNGEE. The CDR3 covers 16 residues. V was pared by 2 bases and J by 2 bases, with 15 bases between. The CDR3 here is CASSVLGQPNTDTQYF. In nucleotides, the CDR3 is TGTGCCAGCAGCGTCCTGGGACAACCTAACACAGATACGCAGTATTTT.